This TCR beta chain stems from a study of T cell responses to AZD1222 COVID-19 vaccine. Study-level points and caveats: Clonal diversity was possibly underestimated; the donors were predominantly white British and more often female. After two AZD1222 doses, spike-specific TCR breadth and depth rose versus day 0. Researchers report vaccine-associated CD4 TCRs spanning spike, with dominance at 160-218 and 743-854. Sampled repertoires all dated from after the peak T cell response.

Assay: immunoSEQ multiplex PCR; the TCRdb copy retains only in-frame clones and omits some. The table includes about 72,000 clones, about 89% detected once. Trimming removed 0 bases at V and 8 bases at J, with 7 bases between. Per the germline V gene, CDR1 is MGHRA and CDR2 is YSYEKL. CDR3 length: 12 amino acids. A remark on this clone: The antigen is unknown.

This receptor was obtained from an adult who received the AZD1222 COVID-19 vaccine. The material sequenced was peripheral blood, taken 28 days after the second AZD1222 dose. This rearrangement joins TRBV4-1 to TRBJ1-2; no definite D call. The chain's CDR3 is CASSQDSRGYTF. CDR3 nucleotide sequence: TGCGCCAGCAGCCAAGATTCGAGGGGCTACACCTTC.